Listed below are T cell receptor beta chains from one sample, sequenced in a study of radiotherapy plus CTLA-4 blockade in lung cancer. Here immunoSEQ multiplex PCR was the method, and the copy in TCRdb shows in-frame clones only, minus some. The sample gives tens of thousands of clones, more than 70% of which show up once; 7.8% is in the top ten. The input for sequencing was peripheral blood, taken from a patient treated with radiotherapy plus ipilimumab. The receptors come from a human donor with non-small cell lung cancer whose response to radiotherapy plus ipilimumab could not be evaluated. CDR3s leave out the opening cysteine and the closing phenylalanine or tryptophan. The order of the fields is J gene, V gene, CDR3 protein.

>TRBJ1-2|TRBV4-3
ASSQEGKGVNYGYT
>TRBJ1-1|TRBV7-9
ASSSIRWQRVNTEAF
>TRBJ2-5|TRBV6-5
ASSYSPGTGETQY
>TRBJ1-1|TRBV28
ASTRGGASTEAF
>TRBJ2-5|TRBV7-7
ASSFQGETQY
>TRBJ2-6|TRBV29-1
SVECGGGLTSGANVLT
>TRBJ1-1|TRBV28
ASRIQGASENTEAF
>TRBJ1-1|TRBV5-1
ASSLGQSTEAF
>TRBJ2-7|TRBV6-1
ASSEGTGGATYEQY
>TRBJ1-5|TRBV4-3
ASSQDPRQGVDQPQH
>TRBJ2-3|TRBV18
ASSPGGGTDTQY
>TRBJ2-2|TRBV7-2
ASSPGGPYTGELF
>TRBJ2-7|TRBV2
ASQKGGEFEQY
>TRBJ2-7|TRBV28
ASSLGQGLSYEQY
>TRBJ2-5|TRBV6-5
ASSYSRVQGRQTQY
>TRBJ1-1|TRBV5-8
ASSPRSGHMNTEAF